These T cell receptor beta chains were read from a single sample in a study of T cells in narcolepsy. The repertoire was sequenced with immunoSEQ multiplex PCR; TCRdb's copy has only in-frame clones and lacks some. The data show under 20,000 clones, with 85% to 90% seen just once and roughly 0.75% held by the top ten. What was sequenced was memory (CD45RA-) CD4+ T cells from blood. Receptor source: a human donor in good health. Both conserved end residues are part of each CDR3. The D gene is left open where the match is weak. A row's size may be missing; if present it is once, few, many or a size class.

>TRBJ2-4|NA|NA|TRBV30
CAWNPDAAKNIQYF
TGTGCCTGGAACCCAGACGCAGCCAAAAACATTCAGTACTTC
>TRBJ2-1|TRBD2|NA|TRBV27
CASSFILAGINEQFF
TGTGCCAGCAGTTTTATTCTAGCGGGGATCAATGAGCAGTTCTTC
>TRBJ2-4|NA|NA|TRBV5-6
CASSTRLQGGKNIQYF
TGTGCCAGCAGCACGAGATTACAGGGAGGCAAAAACATTCAGTACTTC
>TRBJ2-4|NA|NA|TRBV19
CASSKAAGLAKNIQYF
TGTGCCAGTAGTAAGGCGGCAGGGCTAGCCAAAAACATTCAGTACTTC
>TRBJ2-7|NA|NA|TRBV6-5
CASSYYGRDYEQYF
TGTGCCAGCAGTTACTACGGCAGAGATTACGAGCAGTACTTC
>TRBJ2-3|TRBD2|NA|TRBV7-9
CASSSWTSGMRNLQYF
TGTGCCAGCAGCTCCTGGACTAGCGGGATGAGGAATCTGCAGTATTTT
>TRBJ2-1|NA|NA|TRBV18
CASSPVDEQFF
TGTGCCAGCTCACCCGTGGATGAGCAGTTCTTC
>TRBJ2-1|NA|NA|TRBV19
CASSRWYEQFF
TGTGCCAGTAGTAGGTGGTATGAGCAGTTCTTC
>TRBJ2-5|TRBD2|NA|TRBV6-1
CASSPRGGETQYF
TGTGCCAGCAGTCCTCGGGGGGGGGAGACCCAGTACTTC
>TRBJ2-1|NA|once|TRBV4-3
CASSQDLGQKNEQFF
TGCGCCAGCAGCCAAGATTTGGGCCAAAAGAATGAGCAGTTCTTC
>TRBJ2-7|NA|NA|TRBV9
CASSPSRVPAGSQYF
TGTGCCAGCAGCCCATCCCGGGTACCGGCTGGTTCGCAGTACTTC
>TRBJ2-7|TRBD1|NA|TRBV5-5
CASSRPGQGYEQYF
TGTGCCAGCAGCCGACCGGGACAGGGCTACGAGCAGTACTTC
>TRBJ1-3|NA|few|TRBV19
CASSISAQGNTIYF
TGTGCCAGTAGTATTAGTGCCCAGGGAAACACCATATATTTT
>TRBJ1-2|NA|NA|TRBV7-2
CASSLGPLSNYGYTF
TGTGCCAGCAGCCTAGGCCCCCTTTCTAACTATGGCTACACCTTC
>TRBJ1-1|TRBD1|NA|TRBV19
CASSIGTGGAEAFF
TGTGCCAGTAGTATAGGGACAGGGGGTGCAGAAGCTTTCTTT
>TRBJ1-1|TRBD1|NA|TRBV10-3
CAIRSGSGQGGMNTEAFF
TGTGCCATCAGGTCAGGGTCGGGACAGGGGGGGATGAACACTGAAGCTTTCTTT
>TRBJ2-1|NA|NA|TRBV21-1
CASNATIRDSLTYNEQFF
TGTGCCAGCAACGCCACCATTCGGGACTCACTCACCTACAATGAGCAGTTCTTC
>TRBJ1-2|NA|NA|TRBV4-3
CASSQARGGYTF
TGCGCCAGCAGCCAAGCCAGGGGTGGCTACACCTTC
>TRBJ2-1|TRBD2|NA|TRBV19
CASSISAGGIEQFF
TGTGCCAGTAGTATCTCAGCGGGAGGGATTGAGCAGTTCTTC
>TRBJ2-3|TRBD2|NA|TRBV6-5
CASSYSGRARADTQYF
TGTGCCAGCAGTTATAGCGGGAGGGCCAGGGCAGATACGCAGTATTTT
>TRBJ2-5|TRBD2|NA|TRBV5-4
CASSFSGVEQYF
TGTGCCAGCAGCTTTAGCGGGGTGGAGCAGTACTTC
>TRBJ2-2|TRBD2|NA|TRBV5-1
CASSLGTSGFTGELFF
TGCGCCAGCAGCTTGGGCACTAGCGGCTTTACCGGGGAGCTGTTTTTT
>TRBJ2-6|NA|once|TRBV25-1
CASRGFWAGANVLTF
TGTGCCAGCAGGGGTTTTTGGGCTGGGGCCAACGTCCTGACTTTC
>TRBJ2-1|NA|NA|TRBV18
CASSPGVQGNEQFF
TGTGCCAGCTCACCAGGGGTTCAGGGCAATGAGCAGTTCTTC
>TRBJ1-2|NA|few|TRBV7-8
CASRPRGNYGYTF
TGTGCCAGCAGGCCGCGGGGTAACTATGGCTACACCTTC
>TRBJ2-7|NA|NA|TRBV21-1
CAGPRPGDSPNTYEQYF
TGTGCCGGCCCACGTCCAGGGGATTCTCCGAACACCTACGAGCAGTACTTC
>TRBJ1-1|TRBD1|NA|TRBV19
CASSIDSRDRATAFF
TGTGCCAGTAGTATAGATTCTCGCGACAGGGCGACGGCTTTCTTT
>TRBJ2-3|TRBD2|NA|TRBV7-6
CASKRAGGHDTQYF
TGTGCCAGCAAGCGGGCGGGGGGTCACGATACGCAGTATTTT
>TRBJ2-1|TRBD2|NA|TRBV19
CATSPLAGGSYNEQFF
TGTGCCACTAGTCCCCTAGCGGGAGGCTCCTACAATGAGCAGTTCTTC
>TRBJ2-2|NA|few|TRBV9
CASSVVWGVETGELFF
TGTGCCAGCAGCGTAGTGTGGGGGGTGGAAACCGGGGAGCTGTTTTTT
>TRBJ2-7|NA|once|TRBV6-5
CASSYYDRFHEQYF
TGTGCCAGCAGTTACTACGACAGGTTCCACGAGCAGTACTTC
>TRBJ1-4|NA|NA|TRBV30
CAWSNRWDEKLFF
TGTGCCTGGAGTAACCGCTGGGATGAAAAACTGTTTTTT
>TRBJ2-3|TRBD2|once|TRBV11-3
CASSPLAGASTDTQYF
TGTGCCAGCAGCCCATTAGCGGGAGCCAGCACAGATACGCAGTATTTT
>TRBJ2-4|NA|NA|TRBV6-1
CATLDPAKNIQYF
TGTGCCACCCTAGATCCTGCCAAAAACATTCAGTACTTC
>TRBJ2-3|NA|once|TRBV18
CASSPRVADTQYF
TGTGCCAGCTCACCACGGGTAGCGGATACGCAGTATTTT
>TRBJ1-5|TRBD1|NA|TRBV19
CASSGGTGGLRRNQPQHF
TGTGCCAGTAGTGGCGGGACAGGGGGATTAAGGCGCAATCAGCCCCAGCATTTT
>TRBJ2-3|NA|NA|TRBV7-9
CASSPRGPDTQYF
TGTGCCAGCAGCCCTCGGGGGCCAGATACGCAGTATTTT
>TRBJ1-4|TRBD1|NA|TRBV19
CASRSSNRGANEKLFF
TGTGCCAGTAGATCTTCAAACAGGGGGGCTAATGAAAAACTGTTTTTT
>TRBJ1-3|NA|NA|TRBV6-5
CASRNLLSGNTIYF
TGTGCCAGCAGGAATTTACTCAGTGGAAACACCATATATTTT
>TRBJ2-7|NA|few|TRBV29-1
CSVADSYEQYF
TGCAGCGTCGCGGACAGCTACGAGCAGTACTTC
>TRBJ1-2|NA|NA|TRBV2
CASRTRQVGVSGNGYTF
TGTGCCAGCAGGACAAGACAGGTTGGCGTAAGTGGAAATGGCTACACCTTC
>TRBJ2-7|NA|NA|TRBV5-5
CASSLVGETPASF
TGTGCCAGCAGCTTGGTAGGGGAGACTCCTGCTTCCTTC
>TRBJ2-7|NA|NA|TRBV29-1
CSVEGPYEQYF
TGCAGCGTTGAGGGCCCCTACGAGCAGTACTTC
>TRBJ1-6|NA|NA|TRBV6-1
CASSEGWDSPLHF
TGTGCCAGCAGTGAAGGTTGGGATTCACCCCTCCACTTT
>TRBJ2-1|NA|NA|TRBV7-2
CASSLQASYPYNGQFF
TGTGCCAGCAGCTTACAAGCGTCCTATCCTTACAATGGGCAGTTCTTC
>TRBJ2-3|NA|NA|TRBV9
CASRRSGTSTDTQYF
TGTGCCAGCAGGAGAAGCGGAACTAGCACAGATACGCAGTATTTT
>TRBJ1-1|TRBD1|NA|TRBV18
CASSPVPGQDRNTEAFF
TGTGCCAGCTCACCCGTCCCGGGACAGGATCGAAACACTGAAGCTTTCTTT
>TRBJ2-3|NA|NA|TRBV2
CASSRGLLRTDTQYF
TGTGCCAGCAGTCGGGGGCTTTTGCGCACAGATACGCAGTATTTT
>TRBJ1-1|NA|NA|TRBV6-1
CAVSYVGVRTEAFF
TGTGCCGTCTCTTACGTTGGAGTTCGCACTGAAGCTTTCTTT
>TRBJ2-6|TRBD1|NA|TRBV2
CASSETLTGAGANVLTF
TGTGCCAGCAGCGAAACCCTAACAGGGGCTGGGGCCAACGTCCTGACTTTC
>TRBJ1-1|NA|NA|TRBV11-2
CASNLEGSTEAFF
TGTGCCAGCAACTTAGAGGGAAGCACTGAAGCTTTCTTT
>TRBJ2-3|NA|NA|TRBV30
CAWSPSSDTQYF
TGTGCCTGGAGTCCCTCATCAGATACGCAGTATTTT
>TRBJ1-2|TRBD1|NA|TRBV19
CASTWGQISRGYTF
TGTGCCAGTACCTGGGGACAGATCTCTCGTGGCTACACCTTC
>TRBJ2-1|NA|NA|TRBV27
CASSPSGAYNEQFF
TGTGCCAGCAGTCCCTCCGGGGCTTACAATGAGCAGTTCTTC
>TRBJ2-5|NA|NA|TRBV4-1
CASSQDYGGPWETQYF
TGCGCCAGCAGCCAAGATTACGGGGGGCCGTGGGAGACCCAGTACTTC
>TRBJ2-5|NA|few|TRBV7-2
CASSLGRRSIGAMETQYF
TGTGCCAGCAGCTTAGGGAGGCGGAGCATTGGGGCCATGGAGACCCAGTACTTC
>TRBJ1-1|NA|few|TRBV5-1
CASSLAMGGWSGTEAFF
TGCGCCAGCAGCTTGGCGATGGGGGGCTGGTCGGGGACTGAAGCTTTCTTT
>TRBJ1-1|NA|NA|TRBV14
CASSLPHGGAEAFF
TGTGCCAGCAGCCTCCCCCACGGAGGGGCTGAAGCTTTCTTT
>TRBJ1-6|NA|NA|TRBV7-8
CASSLDPGTHNSPLHF
TGTGCCAGCAGCTTAGATCCGGGAACCCATAATTCACCCCTCCACTTT
>TRBJ2-6|NA|NA|TRBV4-3
CASSPGPTGGGANVLTF
TGCGCCAGCAGCCCAGGACCTACAGGCGGCGGGGCCAACGTCCTGACTTTC